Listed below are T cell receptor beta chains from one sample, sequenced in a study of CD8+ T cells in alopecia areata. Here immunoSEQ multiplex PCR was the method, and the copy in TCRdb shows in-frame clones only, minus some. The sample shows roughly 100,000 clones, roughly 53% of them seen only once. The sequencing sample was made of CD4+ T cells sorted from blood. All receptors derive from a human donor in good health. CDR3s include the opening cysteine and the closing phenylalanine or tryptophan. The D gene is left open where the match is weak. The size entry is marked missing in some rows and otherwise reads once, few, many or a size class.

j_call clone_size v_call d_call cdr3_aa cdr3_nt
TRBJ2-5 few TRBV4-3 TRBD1 CASSQPKTDRGQETQYF TGCGCCAGCAGCCAACCTAAAACGGACAGGGGACAAGAGACCCAGTACTTC
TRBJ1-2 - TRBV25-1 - CASSESRGPNYGYTF TGTGCCAGCAGTGAATCCCGGGGACCTAACTATGGCTACACCTTC
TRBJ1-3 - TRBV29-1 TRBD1 CSAGTGPSGNTIYF TGCAGCGCCGGGACAGGGCCGTCTGGAAACACCATATATTTT
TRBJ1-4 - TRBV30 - CAWTAGNNEKLFF TGTGCCTGGACTGCAGGCAATAATGAAAAACTGTTTTTT
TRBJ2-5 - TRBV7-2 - CASSLMGQGETQYF TGTGCCAGCAGCTTAATGGGGCAGGGGGAGACCCAGTACTTC
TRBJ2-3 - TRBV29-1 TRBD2 CGAGLAGGDTQYF TGCGGGGCCGGGCTAGCGGGAGGAGATACGCAGTATTTT
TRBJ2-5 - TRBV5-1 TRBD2 CASSPGLAGETQYF TGCGCCAGCAGCCCCGGACTAGCGGGAGAGACCCAGTACTTC
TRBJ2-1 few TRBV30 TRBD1 CAWSRTGQGLFF TGTGCCTGGAGTCGCACGGGACAGGGGTTGTTCTTC
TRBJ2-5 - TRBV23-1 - CASSQSEGGTETQYF TGCGCCAGCAGTCAATCGGAGGGGGGGACGGAGACCCAGTACTTC
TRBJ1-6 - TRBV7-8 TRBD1 CASSLSGTGRSLHF TGTGCCAGCAGCCTTAGTGGGACAGGGAGGTCCCTCCACTTT
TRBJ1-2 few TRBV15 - CATSRGWTVTNYGYTF TGTGCCACCAGCAGAGGGTGGACGGTCACTAACTATGGCTACACCTTC
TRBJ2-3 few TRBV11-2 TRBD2 CASSRGLARDTQYF TGTGCCAGCAGCCGAGGACTAGCCAGGGATACGCAGTATTTT
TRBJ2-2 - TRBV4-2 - CASGGTANTGELFF TGTGCCAGCGGGGGGACAGCGAACACCGGGGAGCTGTTTTTT
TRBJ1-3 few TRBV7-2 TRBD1 CASSRGQGGNTIYF TGTGCCAGCAGCAGAGGACAGGGCGGAAACACCATATATTTT
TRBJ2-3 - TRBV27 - CASSLRASSHTQYF TGTGCCAGCAGTTTAAGAGCTAGCAGCCATACGCAGTATTTT
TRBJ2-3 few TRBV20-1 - CSATTDTQYF TGCAGTGCTACGACAGATACGCAGTATTTT
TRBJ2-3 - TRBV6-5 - CASSYSIGGALDTQYF TGTGCCAGCAGTTACTCGATAGGGGGGGCCCTAGATACGCAGTATTTT
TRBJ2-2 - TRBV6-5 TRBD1 CASKRQGSLGELFF TGTGCCAGCAAGAGACAGGGGTCTTTAGGGGAGCTGTTTTTT
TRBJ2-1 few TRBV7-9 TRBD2 CASRQTSAHNEQFF TGTGCCAGCAGGCAGACTAGCGCCCACAATGAGCAGTTCTTC
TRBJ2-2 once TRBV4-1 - CASSQDRSRDTGELFF TGCGCCAGCAGCCAAGATCGATCAAGGGACACCGGGGAGCTGTTTTTT
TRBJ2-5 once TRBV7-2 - CASSFAPHGETQYF TGTGCCAGCAGCTTTGCCCCCCATGGAGAGACCCAGTACTTC
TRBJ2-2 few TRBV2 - CASSPQGGGTGELFF TGTGCCAGCAGCCCACAGGGCGGAGGCACCGGGGAGCTGTTTTTT